The 11 T cell receptor beta chains below all came from one sample that was sequenced in a study of blood T cell repertoires in COVID-19. Some clones are missing from TCRdb's copy, which holds only in-frame ones; the method was immunoSEQ multiplex PCR. The sample consists of some 250,000 clones, approximately 87% of them appearing once. Specimen: peripheral blood. The receptors were gathered from a man between 60 and 70 years old with acute or convalescent COVID-19.

The gene calls are TRBV7-2 and TRBJ2-1; D call uncertain. The V end was cut by 3 bases, the J end by 5 bases, with 11 bases between. Germline values: CDR1 SGHTA, CDR2 FQGNSA. The CDR3 is made up of 14 amino acids. Written as DNA, the CDR3 is TGTGCCAGCAGCTTGAGGTATGGCCACAATGAGCAGTTCTTC. Amino acid sequence: CASSLRYGHNEQFF. The full variable domain, completed using reference TRBV7-2 and TRBJ2-1, is GAGVSQSPSNKVTEKGKDVELRCDPISGHTALYWYRQSLGQGLEFLIYFQGNSAPDKSGLPSDRFSAERTGGSVSTLTIQRTQQEDSAVYLCASSLRYGHNEQFFGPGTRLTVL.

This chain links TRBV2 with TRBJ2-7; perhaps TRBD2 as D (5 bases). This CDR3 comprises 13 residues. Trimming shortened V by 6 bases and J by 1 base, and 10 bases separated the two germline ends. Germline values: CDR1 SNHLY, CDR2 FYNNEI. CDR3: CASSPDFSYEQYF. CDR3 coding DNA: TGTGCCAGCAGCCCGGACTTTTCCTACGAGCAGTACTTC.

The V and J genes are TRBV27 and TRBJ2-7; 9 bases fit TRBD1. CDR1 is MNHEY and CDR2 is SMNVEV in the germline V gene (reference sequence). Germline trimming cut 5 bases from V and 4 bases from J; bases unmatched to any gene: 12. CDR3 length: 16 residues. This CDR3 is CASSTPAGQGRYEQYF. DNA for the CDR3: TGTGCCAGCAGTACCCCCGCGGGACAGGGAAGGTACGAGCAGTACTTC.

The chain carries TRBV10-3 and TRBJ2-1, with 9 bases lining up with TRBD2. The V gene end was trimmed by 8 bases and the J gene end by 10 bases; junction bases not matched to a gene: 12. This CDR3 has 14 residues. The germline CDR1 and CDR2 sequences are ENHRY and SYGVKD. CDR3 sequence: CAILPGLASGEQFF. DNA for the CDR3: TGTGCCATCCTCCCGGGACTAGCCAGTGGGGAGCAGTTCTTC.

Points on this clone: Its ends do not fully match the called genes, so a read error is possible. The chain uses TRBV7-7 and TRBJ1-5; 9 bases align to TRBD1. Germline values: CDR1 SSHAT, CDR2 FNYEAQ (reference sequence). The CDR3 covers 18 residues. The CDR3 DNA reads as TGTGCTAGCAGCTTAATCATTATCGAACAGGGGGCTAATCAGCCCCAGCATTTT. It yields the protein CASSLIIIEQGANQPQHF. Filled out from reference TRBV7-7 and TRBJ1-5, the complete variable domain reads GAGVSQSPRYKVTKRGQDVTLRCDPISSHATLYWYQQALGQGPEFLTYFNYEAQPDKSGLPSDRFSAERPEGSISTLTIQRTEQRDSAMYRCASSLIIIEQGANQPQHFGDGTRLSIL.

In nucleotides, the CDR3 is TGTGCCTGGAGTGTTGGCCGCCGGCGGAACACCATATATTTT. As protein: CAWSVGRRRNTIYF. The J gene is TRBJ1-3, the V gene TRBV30; no definite D call. Germline lookup yields CDR1 GTSNPN and CDR2 SVGIG (reference sequence). The V gene lost 0 bases and the J gene lost 7 bases, with 13 bases spanning the gap. The CDR3 length is 14 residues.

The gene calls are TRBV27 and TRBJ2-1; TRBD1 aligns across 11 bases. The trim removed 0 bases at V and 9 bases at J, leaving 4 bases unmatched. This CDR3 region has 15 residues. Germline V lookup: CDR1 MNHEY, CDR2 SMNVEV (reference sequence). The CDR3 bases are TGTGCCAGCAGTTTATCCGGACAGGGGGCTCTTGAGCAGTTCTTC. Translation: CASSLSGQGALEQFF.

The chain joins TRBV19 to TRBJ2-1, with TRBD2 matching 9 bases. The germline CDR1 and CDR2 sequences are LNHDA and SQIVND (reference sequence). V shed 8 bases and J 6 bases; nucleotides not matched to a gene: 2. This CDR3 has 12 amino acids. CDR3 coding DNA: TGTGCCAGTTTTAGCGGGAGCAATGAGCAGTTCTTC. This translates into CASFSGSNEQFF.

This chain joins TRBV7-9 and TRBJ2-3; TRBD2 matches 9 bases. J gave up 0 bases and V 3 bases, and 4 bases lay outside the gene matches. Germline V lookup: CDR1 SEHNR, CDR2 FQNEAQ (reference sequence). CDR3 length equals 16 residues. The CDR3 DNA sequence: TGTGCCAGCAGCTTTAGCGGGAGAGCTAGCACAGATACGCAGTATTTT. Its protein is CASSFSGRASTDTQYF.

J is TRBJ1-2 and V is TRBV7-2, with 8 bases aligning to TRBD1. CDR1 and CDR2 from the germline V gene are SGHTA and FQGNSA. V shed 5 bases, J shed 5 bases, and the junction held 10 bases outside the gene matches. The CDR3 extends over 15 amino acids. CDR3 sequence reads: CASSALFTGGYGYTF. The CDR3 coding sequence is TGTGCCAGCAGCGCCCTCTTCACAGGGGGGTATGGCTACACCTTC.

J is TRBJ1-5 and V is TRBV6-5; tentatively, D is TRBD1 (6 bases). The CDR3 is 13 residues long. V lost 7 bases and J 6 bases, leaving 13 bases between the germline ends. The germline CDR1 and CDR2 sequences are MNHEY and SVGAGI. In DNA form, the CDR3 reads TGTGCCAGCATGAGGGGGGAGGGTCAGCCCCAGCATTTT. Protein: CASMRGEGQPQHF.